The following is a TCR beta chain sequence with its context. Its antigen is currently unknown. Here immunoSEQ multiplex PCR was the method, and the copy in TCRdb shows in-frame clones only, minus some. The sample lists 100,000 to 150,000 clones; around 90% were seen once. This entry comes from a study of T cell responses to AZD1222 COVID-19 vaccine. Findings of the study overall: Spike-spanning, vaccine-associated CD4 TCRs were dominant at 160-218 and 743-854. Clonal diversity may have been underestimated, and the donors were mostly white British, with more females than males. Researchers took repertoire samples only after the peak T cell response had come. Compared with day 0, the breadth and depth of the Spike-specific TCR repertoire rose significantly after two doses of AZD1222.

This CDR3 is 12 amino acids long. The germline V gene encodes CDR1 MDHEN and CDR2 SYDVKM. Between the trimmed V and J ends, which lost 8 bases and 5 bases, there was a span of 13 bases. The sample here was peripheral blood, taken on day 0 of AZD1222 vaccination. This receptor was obtained from an adult in good health. J is TRBJ2-7 and V is TRBV28; TRBD2 is a possible D gene (6 bases). CDR3 coding DNA: TGTGCCAGCGGAGGGCAGTTAAACGAGCAGTACTTC. Translated: CASGGQLNEQYF.